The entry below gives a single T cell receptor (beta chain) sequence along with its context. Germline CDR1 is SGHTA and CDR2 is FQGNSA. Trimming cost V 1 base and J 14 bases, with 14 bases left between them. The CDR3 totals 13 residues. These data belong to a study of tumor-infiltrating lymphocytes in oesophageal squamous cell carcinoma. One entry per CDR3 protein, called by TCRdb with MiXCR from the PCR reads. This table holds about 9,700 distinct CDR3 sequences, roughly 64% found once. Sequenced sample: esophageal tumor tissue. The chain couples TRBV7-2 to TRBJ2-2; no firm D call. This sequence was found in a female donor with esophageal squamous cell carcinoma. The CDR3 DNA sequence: TGTGCCAGCAGCTTAGAGTTGGGTATAGGTCTGTTTTTT. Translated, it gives CASSLELGIGLFF.